This is a list of T cell receptor beta chains from one sample in a study of blood T cell repertoires in COVID-19. TCRdb keeps only in-frame clones here, not all; method: immunoSEQ multiplex PCR. Here the sample spans 200,000 to 250,000 clones, about 91% being singletons. Sample: peripheral blood. Every receptor here comes from a woman between 40 and 55 years old with acute or convalescent COVID-19. Both conserved end residues are part of each CDR3. The D gene is left open where the match is weak. Size values are once, few and many counts, or a class for expanded clones, and some rows have none.

d_gene	v_gene	j_gene	len	abundance	CDR3nt	CDR3aa
-	TRBV30	TRBJ1-5	15	-	TGTGCCTGGAGTGTAGAGGGGGGGAGGAGTCAGCCCCAGCATTTT	CAWSVEGGRSQPQHF
-	TRBV5-1	TRBJ1-1	14	once	TGCGCCAGCAGCGTGGACCGGGGTCGTACTGAAGCTTTCTTT	CASSVDRGRTEAFF
-	TRBV3-1/TRBV3-2	TRBJ1-1	12	-	TGTGCCAGCAGCCCCAGGGGTGCTGAAGCTTTCTTT	CASSPRGAEAFF
TRBD1	TRBV4-2	TRBJ1-2	16	-	TGTGCCAGCAGCCAAACCCAGGGGGCCCTAAACTATGGCTACACCTTC	CASSQTQGALNYGYTF
TRBD1	TRBV2	TRBJ1-4	16	-	TGTGCCAGCAGTCCGACAGGGGGCGCTTATAATGAAAAACTGTTTTTT	CASSPTGGAYNEKLFF
TRBD1	TRBV6-5	TRBJ1-2	15	-	TGTGCCAGCAGGACGGGGACAGGGGTAACCCGTGGCTACACCTTC	CASRTGTGVTRGYTF
TRBD1	TRBV25-1	TRBJ2-2	16	-	TGTGCCAGCAGTGAATATCAGGGGGCGAACACCGGGGAGCTGTTTTTT	CASSEYQGANTGELFF
-	TRBV27	TRBJ1-2	16	-	TGTGCCAGCAGTTTTTCAACAGGGACCCCTTCCTATGGCTACACCTTC	CASSFSTGTPSYGYTF
TRBD1	TRBV6-5	TRBJ1-5	15	-	TGTGCCAGCGCACTCGGGACAGGGACCAATCAGCCCCAGCATTTT	CASALGTGTNQPQHF
-	TRBV7-9	TRBJ1-3	16	-	TGTGCCAGCAGCCCCCCAGACTTCACCTCTGGAAACACCATATATTTT	CASSPPDFTSGNTIYF
-	TRBV6-5	TRBJ2-3	15	-	TGTGCCAGCAGCCCAGATGGAGGAAGCACAGATACGCAGTATTTT	CASSPDGGSTDTQYF
-	TRBV29-1	TRBJ2-3	14	-	TGCAGCGCCCCGGGGATGGCTTACACAGATACGCAGTATTTT	CSAPGMAYTDTQYF
TRBD1	TRBV5-1	TRBJ1-4	15	-	TGCGCCAGCAGCTATAGAGGGGGCGCTGGGGAAAAACTGTTTTTT	CASSYRGGAGEKLFF
-	TRBV30	TRBJ1-3	12	-	TGTGCCTGGAGGGGGGGTGGAAACACCATATATTTT	CAWRGGGNTIYF
-	TRBV20-1	TRBJ1-1	11	once	TGCAGTGCTAGAGTACAGGGTGAAGCTTTCTTT	CSARVQGEAFF
TRBD1	TRBV11-2	TRBJ2-1	15	-	TGTGCCAGCAGCATCCGGGACAGCTCCTACAATGAGCAGTTCTTC	CASSIRDSSYNEQFF
TRBD1	TRBV5-4	TRBJ2-2	15	-	TGTGCCAGCAGCAGGGGGACAGACCACACCGGGGAGCTGTTTTTT	CASSRGTDHTGELFF
TRBD1	TRBV3-1/TRBV3-2	TRBJ1-2	13	-	TGTGCCAGCAGCCAAGAGACAGGGGATGGCTACACCTTC	CASSQETGDGYTF
TRBD1	TRBV11-2	TRBJ2-2	16	-	TGTGCCAGCAGCACCGGACAGGTTTACTCCACCGGGGAGCTGTTTTTT	CASSTGQVYSTGELFF
-	TRBV9	TRBJ1-2	13	-	TGTGCCAGCAGCGTCCCAGGGGACTATGGCTACACCTTC	CASSVPGDYGYTF
TRBD1	TRBV2	TRBJ1-1	12	-	TGTGCCAACTCTTCGACAGGGGCTGAAGCTTTCTTT	CANSSTGAEAFF
-	TRBV10-3	TRBJ1-6	15	-	TGTGCCATCAGGGATACCGGGATCCTAAATTCACCCCTCCACTTT	CAIRDTGILNSPLHF
TRBD2	TRBV24-1	TRBJ2-3	18	-	TGTGCCACCAGTGATGCTCGGACTAGCGGATATACCACAGATACGCAGTATTTT	CATSDARTSGYTTDTQYF
-	TRBV27	TRBJ1-6	15	-	TGTGCCAGCAGTTTAAACGGACATTATAATTCACCCCTCCACTTT	CASSLNGHYNSPLHF
-	TRBV19	TRBJ1-5	13	-	TGTGCCAGTAAATTAAGAGCGAATCAGCCCCAGCATTTT	CASKLRANQPQHF
TRBD1	TRBV6-6	TRBJ1-2	15	-	TGTGCCAGCAGTTACTCGACACAGGGGGCTTATGGCTACACCTTC	CASSYSTQGAYGYTF
-	TRBV7-8	TRBJ2-5	14	once	TGTGCCAGCAGCCCCAGGGGAGCGGGGGAGACCCAGTACTTC	CASSPRGAGETQYF
-	TRBV19	TRBJ1-1	14	-	TGTGCCAGTTCAAGACAAATACCCAACACTGAAGCTTTCTTT	CASSRQIPNTEAFF
-	TRBV30	TRBJ1-1	13	-	TGTGCCTGGAGTGTGACACCGAACACTGAAGCTTTCTTT	CAWSVTPNTEAFF
TRBD2	TRBV5-4	TRBJ2-1	16	once	TGTGCCAGCAGCGTGGGACTAGCGGGGGCCTACAATGAGCAGTTCTTC	CASSVGLAGAYNEQFF
TRBD1	TRBV6-2/TRBV6-3	TRBJ1-1	12	once	TGTGCCAGCAGTTACGGGGACAGTGAAGCTTTCTTT	CASSYGDSEAFF
TRBD1	TRBV11-1	TRBJ2-3	15	-	TGTGCCAGCAGCCCGGGGACAGCCCGTTTGGATACGCAGTATTTT	CASSPGTARLDTQYF
-	TRBV5-5	TRBJ2-3	15	once	TGTGCCAGCAGCTTGTCCCGGGAAACGACAGATACGCAGTATTTT	CASSLSRETTDTQYF
TRBD1	TRBV2	TRBJ1-2	15	-	TGTGCCAGCAGGCCCCCGGGACAGACCGTTTATGGCTACACCTTC	CASRPPGQTVYGYTF
-	TRBV27	TRBJ1-4	15	-	TGTGCCAGCAGTGGCCGAGGGCAGCTTAATGAAAAACTGTTTTTT	CASSGRGQLNEKLFF
TRBD1	TRBV7-8	TRBJ1-2	13	-	TGTGCCAGCAGCTTAGGACAGGGCCATGGCTACACCTTC	CASSLGQGHGYTF
TRBD2	TRBV2	TRBJ2-3	17	-	TGTGCCAGCAGGGCTCCTTCGGGACTAGCGGGGGGGGATACGCAGTATTTT	CASRAPSGLAGGDTQYF
-	TRBV2	TRBJ2-2	13	-	TGTGCCAGCACTTTCTCAGGGGTCGGGGAGCTGTTTTTT	CASTFSGVGELFF
TRBD1	TRBV7-2	TRBJ2-1	18	-	TGTGCCAGCAGCTCGATATACACAGGGGCTGGGGGCTACAATGAGCAGTTCTTC	CASSSIYTGAGGYNEQFF
-	TRBV6-5	TRBJ2-3	13	-	TGTGCCAGCAGTTTACGGGAGTTAGATACGCAGTATTTT	CASSLRELDTQYF
-	TRBV27	TRBJ1-4	12	-	TGTGCCAGCAGGCAGGGTGGTGAAAAACTGTTTTTT	CASRQGGEKLFF
-	TRBV19	TRBJ1-1	15	-	TGTGCCAGTAAGGGGGATGGCGGTAGGAACACTGAAGCTTTCTTT	CASKGDGGRNTEAFF
-	TRBV6-1	TRBJ1-1	14	once	TGTGCCAGCAGTGAAAGCTGGAGGGCCTCTGAAGCTTTCTTT	CASSESWRASEAFF
-	TRBV18	TRBJ1-2	16	-	TGTGCCAGCTCTCCGAGGGTAGGCGGAGAGAACTATGGCTACACCTTC	CASSPRVGGENYGYTF
-	TRBV6-6	TRBJ2-2	14	-	TGTGCCAGCAGTTTCATCCGGGATACCGGGGAGCTGTTTTTT	CASSFIRDTGELFF
-	TRBV7-8	TRBJ2-3	15	-	TGTGCCAGTCTCGGGACTCCGTTGGGGGCAGATACGCAGTATTTT	CASLGTPLGADTQYF
TRBD1	TRBV30	TRBJ1-6	14	-	TGTGCCTGGAGTTCGACAGGGGCAGGTTCACCCCTCCACTTT	CAWSSTGAGSPLHF
-	TRBV6-5	TRBJ1-1	15	once	TGTGCCAGCAGTTCACTTGGGGCCCGGGTCGCTGAAGCTTTCTTT	CASSSLGARVAEAFF